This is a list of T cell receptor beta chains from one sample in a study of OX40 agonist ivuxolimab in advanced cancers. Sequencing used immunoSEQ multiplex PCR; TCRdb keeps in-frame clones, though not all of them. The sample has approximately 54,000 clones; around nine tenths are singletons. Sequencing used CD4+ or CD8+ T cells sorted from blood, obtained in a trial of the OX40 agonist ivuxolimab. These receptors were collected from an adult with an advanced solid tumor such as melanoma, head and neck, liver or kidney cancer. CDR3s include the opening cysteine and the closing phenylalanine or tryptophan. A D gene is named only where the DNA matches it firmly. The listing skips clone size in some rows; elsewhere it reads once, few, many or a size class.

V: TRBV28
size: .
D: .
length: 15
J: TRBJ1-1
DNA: TGTGCCAGCAGTTTAAGGGGTTGGGGTTCCACTGAAGCTTTCTTT
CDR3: CASSLRGWGSTEAFF

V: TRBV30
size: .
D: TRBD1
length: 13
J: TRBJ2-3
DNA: TGTGCCTGGAGACAGGGGGCTACAGATACGCAGTATTTT
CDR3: CAWRQGATDTQYF

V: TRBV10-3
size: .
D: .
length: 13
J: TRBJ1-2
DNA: TGTGCCATCAGTGAGACAGGTGAGGGAGGCTACACCTTC
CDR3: CAISETGEGGYTF

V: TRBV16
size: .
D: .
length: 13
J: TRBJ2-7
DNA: TGTGCCAGCAGCCAATGGCATGTTTACGAGCAGTACTTC
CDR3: CASSQWHVYEQYF

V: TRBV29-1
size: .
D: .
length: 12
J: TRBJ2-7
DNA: TGCAGCGTCGTTGTGGGGACCTACGAGCAGTACTTC
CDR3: CSVVVGTYEQYF

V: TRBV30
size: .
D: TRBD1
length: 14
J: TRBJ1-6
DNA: TGTGCCTGCAAATGGACAGGGAGTTACTCACCCCTCCACTTT
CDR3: CACKWTGSYSPLHF

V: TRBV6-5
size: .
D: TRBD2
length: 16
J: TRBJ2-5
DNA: TGTGCCAGCAGTTACAGGACTAGCGGGAGCCAAGAGACCCAGTACTTC
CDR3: CASSYRTSGSQETQYF

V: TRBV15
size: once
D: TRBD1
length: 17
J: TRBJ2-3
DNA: TGTGCCACCAGCAGGAAGTCGGACAGGGGGCGTACAGATACGCAGTATTTT
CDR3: CATSRKSDRGRTDTQYF

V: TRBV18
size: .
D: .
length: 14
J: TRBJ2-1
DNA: TGTGCCAGCTCACCAACCCGGCAGGGTAATGAGCAGTTCTTC
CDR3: CASSPTRQGNEQFF

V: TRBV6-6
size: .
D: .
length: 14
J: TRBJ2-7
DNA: TGTGCCAGCAGTTACGAATCCCCCCCTGGGGAGCAGTACTTC
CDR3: CASSYESPPGEQYF

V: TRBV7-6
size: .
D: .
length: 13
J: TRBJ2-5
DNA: TGTGCCAGCAGCTACTCGTGCGGAGAGACCCAGTACTTC
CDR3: CASSYSCGETQYF

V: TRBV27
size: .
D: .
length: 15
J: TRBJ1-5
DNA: TGTGCCAGCAGTTTAGATCACAACAACTATCAGCCCCAGCATTTT
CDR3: CASSLDHNNYQPQHF

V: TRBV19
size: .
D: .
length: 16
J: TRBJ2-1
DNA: TGTGCCAGTAGTAAAGATGATCGACTGCTCTACAATGAGCAGTTCTTC
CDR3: CASSKDDRLLYNEQFF

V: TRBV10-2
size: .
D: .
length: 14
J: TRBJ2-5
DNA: TGCGCCAGCTTTCCCGGCAGGGCCCAAGAGACCCAGTACTTC
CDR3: CASFPGRAQETQYF

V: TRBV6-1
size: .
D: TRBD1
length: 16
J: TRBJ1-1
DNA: TGTGCCAGCAGTGGATTCCCGACAGGGGTGAACACTGAAGCTTTCTTT
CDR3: CASSGFPTGVNTEAFF

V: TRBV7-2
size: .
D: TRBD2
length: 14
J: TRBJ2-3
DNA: TGTGCCAGCAGCGCACTAGCGGGGAAAGATACGCAGTATTTT
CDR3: CASSALAGKDTQYF

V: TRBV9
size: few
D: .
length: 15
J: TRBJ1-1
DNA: TGTGCCAGCAGCGTAGATCGGGGGGCGGGCACTGAAGCTTTCTTT
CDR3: CASSVDRGAGTEAFF

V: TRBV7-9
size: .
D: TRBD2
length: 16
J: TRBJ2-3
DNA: TGTGCCAGCAGCTTATGGGGCGGGGGGGAAACAGATACGCAGTATTTT
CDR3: CASSLWGGGETDTQYF

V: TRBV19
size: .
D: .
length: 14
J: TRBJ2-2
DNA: TGTGCCAGTAGCGAAACAGGGAACACCGGGGAGCTGTTTTTT
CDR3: CASSETGNTGELFF

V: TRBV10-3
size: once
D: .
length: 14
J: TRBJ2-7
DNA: TGTGCCATCAGTGAACGGCAGCTCGGCGGCGAGCAGTACTTC
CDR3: CAISERQLGGEQYF

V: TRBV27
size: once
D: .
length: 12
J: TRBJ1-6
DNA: TGTGCCAGCAGTTTCTTGTATTCACCCCTCCACTTT
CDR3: CASSFLYSPLHF

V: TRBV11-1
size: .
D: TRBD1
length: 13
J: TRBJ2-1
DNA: TGTGCCAGCAGCGGCCTAAGGGGGCTGCAGCAGTTCTTC
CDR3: CASSGLRGLQQFF

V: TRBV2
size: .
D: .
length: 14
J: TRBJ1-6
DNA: TGTGCCAGCAGTGAGCGGGTCATAAATTCACCCCTCCACTTT
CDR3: CASSERVINSPLHF

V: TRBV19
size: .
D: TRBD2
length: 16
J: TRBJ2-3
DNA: TGTGCCAGTAGTAACCCCCAGGGACTACTCACAGATACGCAGTATTTT
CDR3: CASSNPQGLLTDTQYF

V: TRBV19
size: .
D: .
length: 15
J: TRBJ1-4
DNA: TGTGCCAGTAGTAAGGGCCAGGGCGGCGTTGAAAAACTGTTTTTT
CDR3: CASSKGQGGVEKLFF

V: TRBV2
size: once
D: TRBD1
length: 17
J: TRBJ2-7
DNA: TGTGCCAGCAGTGTTACCGACTGGACAGGTTCCCCCTACGAGCAGTACTTC
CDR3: CASSVTDWTGSPYEQYF

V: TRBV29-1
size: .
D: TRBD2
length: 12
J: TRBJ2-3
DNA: TGCAGCGTTGAATGGGGGGGGGATACGCAGTATTTT
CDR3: CSVEWGGDTQYF

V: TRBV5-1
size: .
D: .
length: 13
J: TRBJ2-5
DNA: TGCGCCAGCAACCGGGGACATGGGGAGACCCAGTACTTC
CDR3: CASNRGHGETQYF

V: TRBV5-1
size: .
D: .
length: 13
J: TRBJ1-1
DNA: TGCGCCAGCAGCTGGGGAGAGAACACTGAAGCTTTCTTT
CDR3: CASSWGENTEAFF

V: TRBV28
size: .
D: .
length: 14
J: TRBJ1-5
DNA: TGTGCCAGCAGTTTCGCGGGGGGTTCGGAGCCCCAGCATTTT
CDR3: CASSFAGGSEPQHF

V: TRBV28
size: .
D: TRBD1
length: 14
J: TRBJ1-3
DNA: TGTGCCTCCCAACAGGGGATGCCTGGAAACACCATATATTTT
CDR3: CASQQGMPGNTIYF

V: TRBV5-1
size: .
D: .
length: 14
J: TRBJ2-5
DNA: TGCGCCAGCAGCATCGGGACACAACAAGAGACCCAGTACTTC
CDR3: CASSIGTQQETQYF

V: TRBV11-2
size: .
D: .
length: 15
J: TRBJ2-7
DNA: TGTGCCAGCAGCGACTATCCCGGGAAGACCTACGAGCAGTACTTC
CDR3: CASSDYPGKTYEQYF

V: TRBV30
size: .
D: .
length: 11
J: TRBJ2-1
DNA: TGTGCCTGGATTAGCTTCAATGAGCAGTTCTTC
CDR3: CAWISFNEQFF

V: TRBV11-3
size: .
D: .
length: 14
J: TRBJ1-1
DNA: TGTGCCAGCAGCTTAGGCCCCAGGAACACTGAAGCTTTCTTT
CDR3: CASSLGPRNTEAFF